These 32 T cell receptor beta chains originate from one sample sequenced in a study of CD8+CD57+ T cells in acquired aplastic anemia. For CDR3 and TCR beta VDJ profiling, genomic DNA was the template used. TCRdb recomputed calls from the reads with MiXCR, one row per CDR3 protein. Of hundreds of thousands of distinct CDR3 sequences in the sample, 55% to 75% were seen once. Material for sequencing was sorted CD4+, CD8+, or CD8+CD57+ T cells (not recorded which) from PBMCs. The receptors derive from a human donor in good health, serving as a control.

This clonotype was counted ten times or more. The chain recombines TRBV10-3 with TRBJ2-2; TRBD1 aligns across 8 bases. CDR1 and CDR2 (germline): ENHRY, SYGVKD. This CDR3 comprises 13 residues. The J segment lost 7 bases and the V segment lost 6 bases, leaving 4 bases of the junction unmatched. The CDR3 loop reads CAIRQGASGELFF. The DNA of the CDR3 is TGTGCCATCAGGCAGGGGGCGAGCGGGGAGCTGTTTTTT.

V is TRBV19 and J is TRBJ1-2; D might be TRBD1 (5 bases). V lost 5 bases and J 8 bases, leaving 18 bases between the germline ends. Germline V gene lookup returns CDR1 LNHDA and CDR2 SQIVND (reference sequence). The CDR3 runs 14 residues. Written as DNA, the CDR3 is TGTGCCAGTAGTTTCGGAGCGTGGCGGGGCGGCTACACCTTC. Amino acid sequence: CASSFGAWRGGYTF.

In its sample, this clonotype was seen many times. The V call is TRBV6-1, the J call TRBJ1-1; D perhaps matches TRBD1 (6 bases). V lost 7 bases to trimming and J lost 7 bases, with 19 bases between them. The germline CDR1 and CDR2 sequences are MNHNS and SASEGT. This CDR3 region has 14 residues. DNA of the CDR3: TGTGCCAGCAACGAGGGCGGGGGGCGGATTGAAGCTTTCTTT. Translation: CASNEGGGRIEAFF.

The V call is TRBV7-9, the J call TRBJ2-1; D uncertain. Trimming removed 1 base from V and 16 bases from J, with 23 bases in between. Per the germline V gene, CDR1 is SEHNR and CDR2 is FQNEAQ (reference sequence). This CDR3 comprises 15 residues. The CDR3 protein is CASSLVRVSYEQYFF. The CDR3 DNA reads as TGTGCCAGCAGCTTAGTTCGGGTCTCCTACGAGCAGTACTTCTTC.

About this clonotype: Because the CDR3 is missing its conserved closing phenylalanine or tryptophan, this is likely a read error. The DNA is omitted, as the CDR3 cannot be located on it reliably, and the CDR3 follows TCRdb's listing. The V and J genes are TRBV15 and TRBJ1-6. The CDR3 length is 14 residues, termini included. CDR1 and CDR2 (germline): LNHNV, YYDKDF (reference sequence). This chain's CDR3 is CATSSPDPGRGIYD.

In its sample, this clonotype was seen a few times. The chain has TRBV19 and TRBJ1-2; D gene uncertain. The V end was cut by 6 bases, the J end by 6 bases, with 14 bases between. Germline V gene sequence: CDR1 LNHDA, CDR2 SQIVND (reference sequence). This CDR3 has 13 amino acids. The CDR3: CASSLDGKNGYTF. CDR3 nucleotides: TGTGCCAGTAGCCTCGACGGGAAGAATGGCTACACCTTC.

The rearrangement uses TRBV4-1 and TRBJ1-2, with 9 bases aligning to TRBD1. Germline assignment: CDR1 MGHRA and CDR2 YSYEKL. CDR3 length: 12 amino acids. This CDR3 is CSRRQGDAGYTF. DNA for the CDR3: TGCAGCAGGAGACAGGGGGATGCTGGCTACACCTTC.

This rearrangement joins TRBV12-3 or TRBV12-4 to TRBJ2-3; maybe TRBD1 (5 bases). The CDR3 length is 16 residues. Trimming removed 6 bases at V and 0 bases at J, with 16 bases between. CDR3 in DNA: TGTGCCAGCAGCTTTAATAACAGGCCAAGCACAGATACGCAGTATTTT. Encoded protein: CASSFNNRPSTDTQYF.

This clonotype was detected ten times or more. The chain links TRBV7-2 to TRBJ1-1; no clear D gene. From germline, CDR1 is SGHTA and CDR2 FQGNSA. Trimming pared 4 bases from V and 2 bases from J, leaving 17 bases between. This CDR3 has 16 residues. CDR3 coding DNA: TGTGCCAGCAGCTCACAAGTCGCAGCATTTAACACTGAAGCTTTCTTT. It encodes CASSSQVAAFNTEAFF.

The rearrangement links TRBV3-1 to TRBJ1-6; D uncertain. V lost 4 bases to trimming and J lost 8 bases, with 9 bases between them. Germline V gene lookup returns CDR1 LGHDT and CDR2 YNNKEL (reference sequence). The CDR3 has 13 residues. This CDR3 is CASSLEVDSPLHF. For the CDR3, the DNA is TGTGCCAGCAGCCTGGAGGTGGATTCACCCCTCCACTTT.

This rearrangement joins TRBV9 to TRBJ2-3; tentatively, D is TRBD2 (7 bases). The V and J ends lost 0 bases and 3 bases respectively, with 8 bases between them. The CDR3 contains 14 residues. The V gene's germline CDR1 is SGDLS and CDR2 YYNGEE. This CDR3 is CASSVEGGTDTQYF. The CDR3 DNA follows: TGTGCCAGCAGCGTAGAGGGGGGGACAGATACGCAGTATTTT. The variable domain in full, completed from reference TRBV9 and TRBJ2-3, reads DSGVTQTPKHLITATGQRVTLRCSPRSGDLSVYWYQQSLDQGLQFLIQYYNGEERAKGNILERFSAQQFPDLHSELNLSSLELGDSALYFCASSVEGGTDTQYFGPGTRLTVL.

The rearrangement uses TRBV24-1 and TRBJ1-1; D perhaps matches TRBD1 (6 bases). V was shortened by 3 bases and J by 8 bases, with 12 bases between the two germline ends. The CDR3 length is 13 residues. CDR1 KGHDR and CDR2 SFDVKD come from the germline V gene. CDR3 sequence: CATSDARGREAFF. The CDR3 bases are TGTGCCACCAGTGATGCCAGGGGCAGGGAAGCTTTCTTT.

The rearrangement links TRBV24-1 to TRBJ2-3; possibly TRBD1 for D (6 bases). Trimming left V 6 bases short and J 3 bases short, with 12 bases between. The CDR3 extends over 14 amino acids. Germline V gene data show CDR1 as KGHDR and CDR2 as SFDVKD. The CDR3 spells CATSPGARTDTQYF. CDR3 in DNA: TGTGCCACCAGTCCAGGGGCCAGGACAGATACGCAGTATTTT.

In this sample, this clonotype turned up once. A junction boundary mismatches the germline segment, possibly from a read error. V usage is TRBV19 and J usage is TRBJ1-1, with D uncertain. CDR3 length: 14 residues. Germline V gene data show CDR1 as LNHDA and CDR2 as SQIVND (reference sequence). The CDR3 is CASSIELQYTEAYF. In DNA form, the CDR3 reads TGTGCCAGCAGTATAGAACTACAATACACTGAAGCTTACTTT.

The genes are TRBV20-1 and TRBJ1-3; 7 bases are a match to TRBD1. Germline loops: CDR1 DFQATT, CDR2 SNEGSKA (reference sequence). This CDR3 has 15 residues. V lost 3 bases, J lost 4 bases, and 9 bases stayed unmatched. Here the CDR3 reads CSASPGQVGGNTIYF. The CDR3 bases are TGCAGTGCTAGCCCAGGACAGGTCGGAGGAAACACCATATATTTT.

The table lists this clonotype with many counts. The genes are TRBV30 and TRBJ2-3; TRBD2 matches at 11 bases. V was pared by 2 bases and J by 1 base, with 5 bases of the junction left unmatched. The CDR3 runs 16 residues. Germline CDR1 GTSNPN, CDR2 SVGIG (reference sequence). The DNA of the CDR3 is TGTGCCTGGAGTTTGACTAGCGGGGAAGGCACAGATACGCAGTATTTT. Its translation: CAWSLTSGEGTDTQYF.

Comments on this clonotype: A much larger clone differs by one base, so this may be a read error. The V and J genes are TRBV6-6 and TRBJ1-1; D perhaps matches TRBD1 (6 bases). The CDR3 has 13 amino acids. CDR1 and CDR2 from the germline V gene are MNHNY and SVGAGI (reference sequence). V shed 3 bases and J shed 6 bases, with 11 bases lying between them. The CDR3 spells CASSYVGGAEAFF. The DNA of the CDR3 is TGTGCCAGCAGTTATGTAGGGGGGGCTGAAGCTTTCTTT.

About this clonotype itself: Relative to the germline gene, one junction end is altered; a read error may explain this. The chain employs TRBV7-9 and TRBJ1-4; no firm D call. Germline values: CDR1 SEHNR, CDR2 FQNEAQ (reference sequence). The CDR3 consists of 14 residues. The CDR3 nucleotides read TGTGCCAGCAGCTTAAGTTACGAGAAGTACTTCGTGTTGTTT. Protein sequence: CASSLSYEKYFVLF.

To note about this clonotype: A much larger clone is a single base away; this may be a read error. The chain carries TRBV5-1 and TRBJ1-4, with D maybe TRBD1 (5 bases). The CDR3 has 19 amino acids. Germline CDR1 and CDR2: SGHRS and YFSETQ. CDR3 nucleotide sequence: TGCGCCAGCAGGGAGGGTCTTGGACTAAATAGTGGGGCGAATGGAAAACTGTTTTTT. Translating it yields CASREGLGLNSGANGKLFF.

This chain uses TRBV6-1 with TRBJ1-3, with D hard to call. Deletions cut 7 bases from V and 8 bases from J, with 18 bases between. Germline V gene lookup returns CDR1 MNHNS and CDR2 SASEGT. The CDR3 covers 14 residues. The CDR3 nucleotides read TGTGCCAGCACCGACTTGGAGCGGGAGGACACCATATATTTT. Amino acid sequence: CASTDLEREDTIYF.

As regards this clonotype: One end of the junction varies from germline; a read error may be responsible. CDR3 in amino acids: CASSSSGLRTTF. CDR3 nucleotides: TGCGCCAGCAGCTCGTCGGGTCTACGGACGACTTTT. The V gene is TRBV5-1, the J gene TRBJ1-5; D call uncertain. CDR3 length: 12 residues. CDR1 and CDR2 from the germline V gene are SGHRS and YFSETQ.

V usage is TRBV15 and J usage is TRBJ2-5; 10 bases fit TRBD2. V dropped 3 bases and J dropped 2; count of bases not matched to a gene: 12. The CDR3 sequence is 18 residues long. Germline CDR1 is LNHNV and CDR2 is YYDKDF (reference sequence). Here the CDR3 DNA reads TGTGCCACCAGCAGCAGTCCTAGCGGGGGAACTTTTCAAGAGACCCAGTACTTC. This gives the protein CATSSSPSGGTFQETQYF.

There are many counts of this clonotype. The chain is built from TRBV5-5 and TRBJ2-5; D unresolved. Germline assignment: CDR1 SGHKS and CDR2 YYEKEE (reference sequence). CDR3 length: 14 residues. V lost 3 bases, J lost 1 base, and 10 bases lay in between. CDR3 region: CASSSWGTQETQYF. The CDR3 region has the DNA TGTGCCAGCAGCTCCTGGGGAACCCAAGAGACCCAGTACTTC.

This chain links TRBV7-2 with TRBJ2-3, with D possibly TRBD2 on 6 matching bases. The CDR3 covers 15 residues. CDR1 is SGHTA and CDR2 is FQGNSA in the germline V gene. Trimming shortened V by 4 bases and J by 15 bases, and 26 bases separated the two germline ends. The CDR3 nucleotides read TGTGCCAGCAGCTCCAGTGGGACTGGAGCAGATTTTGAATATTTT. It encodes CASSSSGTGADFEYF.

The V and J genes are TRBV24-1 and TRBJ2-7; D possibly matches TRBD1 or TRBD2 (6 bases each). The CDR3 runs 14 residues. Germline V CDR1 and CDR2: KGHDR, SFDVKD. Trimming stripped 5 bases from V and 2 bases from J, with 12 bases between. The CDR3 nucleotides read TGTGCCACCAGTGCCGGGGGCAGGGCCTACGAGCAGTACTTC. This translates into CATSAGGRAYEQYF.

The chain recombines TRBV13 with TRBJ2-7; TRBD1 matches 7 bases. The CDR3 totals 14 residues. Germline V CDR1 and CDR2: PRHDT, FYEKMQ (reference sequence). J was trimmed by 4 bases and V by 4 bases; bases with no gene match: 7. CDR3 sequence reads: CASSSETGKYEQYF. The DNA for the CDR3 is TGTGCCAGCAGCTCAGAGACAGGGAAATACGAGCAGTACTTC.

V gene TRBV7-9 combines with J gene TRBJ1-2, with a possible D match to TRBD1 (6 bases). The CDR3 is 16 residues long. V was shortened by 4 bases and J by 4 bases, with 19 bases between the two germline ends. The germline CDR1 and CDR2 sequences are SEHNR and FQNEAQ (reference sequence). The CDR3 here is CASSSDEAGAGYGYTF. As DNA, the CDR3 is TGTGCCAGCAGCTCAGACGAGGCAGGGGCTGGCTATGGCTACACCTTC.

V gene TRBV7-2 combines with J gene TRBJ2-2; 8 nucleotides match TRBD1. V lost 5 bases to trimming and J lost 6 bases; unmatched junction nucleotides: 5. The CDR3 totals 14 residues. Germline V gene data show CDR1 as SGHTA and CDR2 as FQGNSA. The CDR3 DNA follows: TGTGCCAGCAGCCCGGGACAGGCCCCCGGGGAGCTGTTTTTT. Translated, it gives CASSPGQAPGELFF. Based on the CDR3 plus reference TRBV7-2 and TRBJ2-2, the full variable domain is GAGVSQSPSNKVTEKGKDVELRCDPISGHTALYWYRQSLGQGLEFLIYFQGNSAPDKSGLPSDRFSAERTGGSVSTLTIQRTQQEDSAVYLCASSPGQAPGELFFGEGSRLTVL.

The chain carries TRBV5-1 and TRBJ1-5; D gene ambiguous. The CDR3 has 15 amino acids. CDR1 is SGHRS, CDR2 YFSETQ, per germline. Trimming pared 1 base from V and 4 bases from J, leaving 12 bases between. The CDR3 DNA follows: TGCGCCAGCAGCTTGAATTCCCCCCGTAATCAGCCCCAGCATTTT. It codes for CASSLNSPRNQPQHF.

Details on this clonotype: Compared with germline, one end of the junction differs, possibly owing to a read error. This chain uses TRBV10-3 with TRBJ2-7; the D gene is possibly TRBD1 (6 bases). There are 12 residues in the CDR3. Germline V gene lookup returns CDR1 ENHRY and CDR2 SYGVKD. The CDR3 reads CAISGQGYERYF. CDR3 nucleotides: TGTGCCATCAGCGGCCAGGGGTACGAGCGGTACTTC.

With respect to this clonotype: One end of the junction fails to match germline, which may point to a read error. This chain uses TRBV25-1 with TRBJ1-2, with D perhaps TRBD1 (5 bases). CDR1 is MGHDK, CDR2 SYGVNS, per germline. The CDR3 is 15 residues long. CDR3 protein: CPSSPGTEGPYGYTF. The CDR3 nucleotides read TGTCCCAGCAGTCCCGGGACCGAGGGGCCCTATGGCTACACCTTC.

The chain is built from TRBV6-4 and TRBJ1-6; the D is unclear. From germline, CDR1 is MRHNA and CDR2 SNTAGT. CDR3 length: 14 amino acids. The germline V and J ends were trimmed by 6 bases and 9 bases, with 15 bases remaining between them. This CDR3 is CASRGRKEGSPLHF. Written as DNA, the CDR3 is TGTGCCAGCAGGGGGAGGAAAGAGGGTTCACCCCTCCACTTT.